This T cell receptor (beta chain) derives from a study of shared clonotypes between healthy human individuals. Study in general: CD8 memory received one plate per donor, CD8 naive two, CD4 memory three and CD4 naive three. Study-wide results and caveats: Naive CD4 clonotypes were shared across several donors at roughly 5.5%.

This CDR3 is 15 amino acids long. CDR1 WNHNN and CDR2 SYGVQD come from the germline V gene (reference sequence). Trimming took 6 bases from V and 2 from J, leaving 17 bases between them. In the original processing: ImmunoSEQ output lacked quality scores and full-length reads, limiting matched filtering. The table came from immunoSEQ multiplex PCR; TCRdb's copy has only in-frame clones and leaves some out. V, J and clone size derive from that table, while D and trimming were established from the DNA sequence. Here the sample spans 1.4 million to 1.5 million clones, roughly 97% being singletons. As to this clone: The antigen remains unidentified.

Sequenced material: naive CD4+ T cells sorted from blood. As for subset: CD45RA+ positively selected. This chain joins TRBV10-1 and TRBJ2-7, with a tentative D call TRBD1 (6 bases). The origin of this receptor is a man aged 25 to 40 in good health. CDR3 nucleotide sequence: TGCGCCAGCAGCGCTGGACAGAGAAAAGCCTACGAGCAGTACTTC. It yields the protein CASSAGQRKAYEQYF.